A single sample is the source of the 2 T cell receptor beta chains below, sequenced in a study of cytomegalovirus exposure and HLA in healthy donors. The PCR contained 60 Vbeta and 13 Jbeta primers. TCRdb's table, derived via immunoSEQ multiplex PCR, lists solely in-frame clones and lacks some. The sample yields about 180,000 clones, approximately 80% seen once. The sample consisted of PBMCs. The receptors originated from a woman in her twenties or thirties in good health and CMV-seronegative.

This chain joins TRBV11-2 and TRBJ2-3; 16 bases align to TRBD2. The V gene's germline CDR1 is SGHAT and CDR2 FQNNGV. The V and J ends lost 5 bases and 6 bases, in that order; junction bases with no gene match: 11. CDR3 length equals 18 residues. CDR3 region: CASSRNIPGLAGGDTQYF. Written as DNA, the CDR3 is TGTGCCAGCAGCCGAAATATACCGGGACTAGCGGGGGGGGATACGCAGTATTTT.

This rearrangement joins TRBV29-1 to TRBJ1-2; TRBD1 aligns across 9 bases. The germline gives CDR1 SQVTM, CDR2 ANQGSEA. Losses at the gene ends were 4 bases for V and 1 base for J; bases not matched to a gene: 1. CDR3 length: 13 residues. CDR3 region: CSVGTGDNYGYTF. In nucleotides, the CDR3 is TGCAGCGTTGGGACAGGGGATAACTATGGCTACACCTTC.